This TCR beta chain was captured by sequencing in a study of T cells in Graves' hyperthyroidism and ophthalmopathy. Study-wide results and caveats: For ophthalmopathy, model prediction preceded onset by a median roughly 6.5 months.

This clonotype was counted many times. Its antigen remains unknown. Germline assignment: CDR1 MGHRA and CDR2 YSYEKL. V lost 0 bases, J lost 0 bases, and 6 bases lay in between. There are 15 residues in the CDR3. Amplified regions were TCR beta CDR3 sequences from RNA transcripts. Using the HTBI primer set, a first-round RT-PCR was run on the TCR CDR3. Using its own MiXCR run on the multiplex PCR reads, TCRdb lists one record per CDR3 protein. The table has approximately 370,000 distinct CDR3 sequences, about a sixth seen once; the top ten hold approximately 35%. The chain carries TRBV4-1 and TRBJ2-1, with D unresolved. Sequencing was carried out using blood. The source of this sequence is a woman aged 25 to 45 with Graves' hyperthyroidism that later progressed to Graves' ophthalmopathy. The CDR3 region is CASSQDPSSYNEQFF. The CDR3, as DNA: TGCGCCAGCAGCCAAGACCCCAGCTCCTACAATGAGCAGTTCTTC.